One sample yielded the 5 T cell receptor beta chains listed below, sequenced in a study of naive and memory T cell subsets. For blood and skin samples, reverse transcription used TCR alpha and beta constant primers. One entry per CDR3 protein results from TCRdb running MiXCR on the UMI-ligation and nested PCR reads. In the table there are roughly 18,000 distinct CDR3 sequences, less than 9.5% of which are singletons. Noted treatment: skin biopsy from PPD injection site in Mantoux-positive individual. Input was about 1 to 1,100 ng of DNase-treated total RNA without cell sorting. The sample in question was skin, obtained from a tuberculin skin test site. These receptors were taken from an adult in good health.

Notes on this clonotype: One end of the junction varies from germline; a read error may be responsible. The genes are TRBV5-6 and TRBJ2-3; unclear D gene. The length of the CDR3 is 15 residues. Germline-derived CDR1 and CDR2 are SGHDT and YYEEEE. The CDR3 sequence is CASSFWSSSTDTQYF. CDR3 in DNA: TGCGCCAGCAGCTTTTGGAGTTCCAGCACAGATACGCAGTATTTT.

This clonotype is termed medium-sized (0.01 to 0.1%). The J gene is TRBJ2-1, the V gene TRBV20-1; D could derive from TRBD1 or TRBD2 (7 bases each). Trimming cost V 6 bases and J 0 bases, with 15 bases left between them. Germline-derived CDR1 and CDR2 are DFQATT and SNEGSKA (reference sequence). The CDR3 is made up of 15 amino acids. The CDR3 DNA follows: TGCAGTGCCCCAGGGGGGGAAACCTCCTACAATGAGCAGTTCTTC. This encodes CSAPGGETSYNEQFF.

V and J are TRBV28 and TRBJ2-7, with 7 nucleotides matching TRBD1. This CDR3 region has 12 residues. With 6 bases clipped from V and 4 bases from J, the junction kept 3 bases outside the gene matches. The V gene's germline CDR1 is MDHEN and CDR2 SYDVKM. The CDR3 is CASSTGVYEQYF. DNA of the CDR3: TGTGCCAGCAGCACAGGGGTATACGAGCAGTACTTC.

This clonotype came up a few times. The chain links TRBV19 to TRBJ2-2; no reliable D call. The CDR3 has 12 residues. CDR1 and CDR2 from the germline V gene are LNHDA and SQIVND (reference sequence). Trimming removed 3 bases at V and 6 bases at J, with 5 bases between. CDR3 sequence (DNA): TGTGCCAGTAGTATTCCCGCCGGGGAGCTGTTTTTT. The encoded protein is CASSIPAGELFF.

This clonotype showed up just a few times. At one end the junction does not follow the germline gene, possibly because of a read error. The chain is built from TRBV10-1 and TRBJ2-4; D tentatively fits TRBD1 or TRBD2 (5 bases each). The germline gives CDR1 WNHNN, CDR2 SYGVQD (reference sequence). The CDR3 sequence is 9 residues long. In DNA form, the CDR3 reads TGCGCCAGCAGGACGGGACCAACCTTC. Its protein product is CASRTGPTF.